This T cell receptor beta chain was captured in a study of OX40 agonist ivuxolimab in advanced cancers. V shed 4 bases and J 8 bases; nucleotides not matched to a gene: 9. The CDR3 extends over 16 amino acids. The germline V gene has CDR1 SGDLS and CDR2 YYNGEE. Clones were read by immunoSEQ multiplex PCR, and TCRdb kept only the in-frame ones, dropping some. The table has around 50,000 clones, approximately 94% seen once. The sequencing here drew on CD4+ or CD8+ T cells sorted from blood, taken in a trial of the OX40 agonist ivuxolimab. V usage is TRBV9 and J usage is TRBJ2-1; TRBD2 aligns across 13 bases. The receptor's source is an adult with an advanced solid tumor such as melanoma, head and neck, liver or kidney cancer. The CDR3 nucleotides are TGTGCCAGCAGCCCCTCCGGGACTAGCGGGAAGGATGAGCAGTTCTTC. This sequence encodes CASSPSGTSGKDEQFF.